One sample yielded the 10 T cell receptor beta chains listed below, sequenced in a study of blood T cell repertoires in COVID-19. The protocol was immunoSEQ multiplex PCR, while the TCRdb copy is restricted to in-frame clones and leaves out a portion. The sample gives 210,000 or so clones, 80% to 90% of which show up once; about 2.5% is in the top ten. The sequencing input was peripheral blood. The receptors were sampled from a man under 40 with COVID-19, enrolled during active disease.

This rearrangement joins TRBV4-3 to TRBJ1-2, with D possibly being TRBD1 (6 bases). The CDR3 runs 17 residues. Germline V gene data show CDR1 as LGHNA and CDR2 as YSLEER. V lost 2 bases and J lost 2, with 18 bases in between. Here the CDR3 reads CASSQRGGSRPNYGYTF. The CDR3 DNA is TGCGCCAGCAGCCAAAGGGGGGGGAGCAGGCCAAACTATGGCTACACCTTC.

The V gene is TRBV15, the J gene TRBJ2-7; 8 bases are shared with TRBD1. The CDR3 totals 16 residues. V was clipped by 5 bases and J by 4 bases; unmatched bases: 13. The V gene's germline CDR1 is LNHNV and CDR2 YYDKDF (reference sequence). CDR3 residues: CATSRRQVQGGYEQYF. The CDR3 region has the DNA TGTGCCACCAGCCGGCGTCAAGTACAGGGGGGTTACGAGCAGTACTTC.

The chain links TRBV15 to TRBJ1-6, with D maybe TRBD1 (6 bases). The ends were cut back, 4 bases at V and 6 bases at J, with 19 bases in the middle. The germline gives CDR1 LNHNV, CDR2 YYDKDF (reference sequence). The CDR3 runs 17 residues. This CDR3 is CATSMRPWTDLNSPLHF. CDR3 nucleotides: TGTGCCACCAGCATGCGGCCGTGGACAGACCTTAATTCACCCCTCCACTTT.

The DNA of the CDR3 is TGTGCCAGCAGTTACTCGACTAGCGGGGGGCCGACAGATACGCAGTATTTT. Translated: CASSYSTSGGPTDTQYF. This sequence joins TRBV6-2 or TRBV6-3 and TRBJ2-3; 13 bases fit TRBD2. Germline loops: CDR1 MNHEY, CDR2 SVGEGT. The CDR3 extends over 17 amino acids. V shed 0 bases and J 3 bases; nucleotides not matched to a gene: 3.

This chain links TRBV9 with TRBJ2-1, with 10 bases matching TRBD1. The V and J ends lost 4 bases and 5 bases, in that order; junction bases with no gene match: 12. Germline V gives CDR1 SGDLS, CDR2 YYNGEE. This CDR3 comprises 17 residues. CDR3 coding DNA: TGTGCCAGCAGCCCGGAGTTAGGGACAGGGGTACACAATGAGCAGTTCTTC. Protein: CASSPELGTGVHNEQFF.

This clone has just one count. V is TRBV4-3 and J is TRBJ2-1, with 9 bases identical to TRBD2. Germline trimming cut 4 bases from V and 3 bases from J; bases unmatched to any gene: 10. The CDR3 consists of 17 residues. In germline, CDR1 is LGHNA, CDR2 YSLEER. This chain's CDR3 is CASSPWRTSEDYNEQFF. DNA for the CDR3: TGCGCCAGCAGCCCTTGGAGGACTAGCGAGGACTACAATGAGCAGTTCTTC.

CDR3 bases: TGTGCCAGCAGCCGATTGCGACAGGTAACCTACGAGCAGTACTTC. Its protein is CASSRLRQVTYEQYF. The rearrangement joins TRBV11-2 to TRBJ2-7, with D perhaps TRBD1 (6 bases). The germline V gene encodes CDR1 SGHAT and CDR2 FQNNGV. The ends were cut back, 5 bases at V and 2 bases at J, with 16 bases in the middle. This CDR3 has 15 residues.

The chain combines TRBV19 with TRBJ2-3, with 7 nucleotides matching TRBD2. The CDR3 covers 17 residues. CDR1 and CDR2 from the germline V gene are LNHDA and SQIVND (reference sequence). The V gene end was trimmed by 1 base and the J gene end by 0 bases; junction bases not matched to a gene: 7. The CDR3 here is CASSIVGRRRSTDTQYF. DNA of the CDR3: TGTGCCAGTAGTATAGTCGGGAGGCGGAGGAGCACAGATACGCAGTATTTT.

The V and J genes are TRBV27 and TRBJ2-7; D ambiguous. Deletions cut 8 bases from V and 5 bases from J, with 22 bases between. Germline CDR1 MNHEY, CDR2 SMNVEV (reference sequence). The CDR3 covers 15 residues. CDR3 nucleotides: TGTGCCAGCCACAGTTTACGTAGGTGGGTCCACGAGCAGTACTTC. Translating gives CASHSLRRWVHEQYF.

The chain joins TRBV19 to TRBJ1-4, with D unclear. CDR1 and CDR2 (germline): LNHDA, SQIVND (reference sequence). The length of the CDR3 is 15 residues. Trimming shortened V by 5 bases and J by 6 bases, and 16 bases separated the two germline ends. CDR3 DNA sequence: TGTGCCAGTAGTCTTGTGGGAGGGTTGGATGAAAAACTGTTTTTT. Encoded protein: CASSLVGGLDEKLFF.